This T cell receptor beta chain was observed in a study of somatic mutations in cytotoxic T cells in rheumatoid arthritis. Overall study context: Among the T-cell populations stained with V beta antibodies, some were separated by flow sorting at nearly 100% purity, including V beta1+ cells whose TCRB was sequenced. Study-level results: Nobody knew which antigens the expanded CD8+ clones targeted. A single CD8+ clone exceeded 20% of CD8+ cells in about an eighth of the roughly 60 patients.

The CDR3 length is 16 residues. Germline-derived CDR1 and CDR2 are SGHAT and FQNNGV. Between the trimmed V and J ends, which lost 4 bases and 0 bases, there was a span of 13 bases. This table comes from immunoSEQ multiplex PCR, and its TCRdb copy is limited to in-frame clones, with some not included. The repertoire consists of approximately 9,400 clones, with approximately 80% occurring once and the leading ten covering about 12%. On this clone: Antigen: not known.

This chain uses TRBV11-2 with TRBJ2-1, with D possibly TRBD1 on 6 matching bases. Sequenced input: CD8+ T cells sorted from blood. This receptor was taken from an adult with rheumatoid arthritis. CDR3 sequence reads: CASSSLTGFSYNEQFF. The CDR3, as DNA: TGTGCCAGCAGCTCCCTTACAGGGTTCTCCTACAATGAGCAGTTCTTC.